This T cell receptor (beta chain) was recovered during a study of T cells in Graves' hyperthyroidism and ophthalmopathy. Stable Graves' hyperthyroidism meant no ophthalmopathy progression within 18 months. Diagnoses were established using clinical symptoms, serum thyroxine and TRAb, thyroid ultrasound and orbital computed tomography. Amplified TCR beta CDR3 regions derived from RNA transcripts. The TCR CDR3 was amplified in a first-round RT-PCR using the HTBI primer set. TCRdb analysed the multiplex PCR reads with MiXCR anew, one entry per CDR3 protein. The sample has around 340,000 distinct CDR3 sequences; roughly 15% are singletons. Concerning this clonotype: Its antigen remains unknown.

Overall study findings and caveats: In blood, most of the thyroid clonotypes expanded above 0.001 were also present.

This CDR3 has 19 amino acids. The germline V gene encodes CDR1 DFQATT and CDR2 SNEGSKA (reference sequence). The V gene end was trimmed by 1 base and the J gene end by 3 bases; junction bases not matched to a gene: 10. Sequenced material: blood. This clonotype originated in a young man with Graves' hyperthyroidism. This chain connects TRBV20-1 to TRBJ2-2, with 14 bases fitting TRBD2. CDR3 in DNA: TGCAGTGCTAGAGCTCCGGGGACTAGCGGGAGCGGGTACACCGGGGAGCTGTTTTTT. This translates into CSARAPGTSGSGYTGELFF.